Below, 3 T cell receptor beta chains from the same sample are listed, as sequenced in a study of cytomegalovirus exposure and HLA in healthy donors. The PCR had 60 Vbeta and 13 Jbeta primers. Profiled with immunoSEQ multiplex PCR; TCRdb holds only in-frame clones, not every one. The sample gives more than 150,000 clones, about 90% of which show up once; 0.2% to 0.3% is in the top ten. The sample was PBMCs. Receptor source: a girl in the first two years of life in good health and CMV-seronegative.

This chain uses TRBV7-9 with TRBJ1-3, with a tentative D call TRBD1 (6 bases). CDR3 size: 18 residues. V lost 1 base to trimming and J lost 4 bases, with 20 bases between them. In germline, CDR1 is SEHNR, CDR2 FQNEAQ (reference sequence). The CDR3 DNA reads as TGTGCCAGCAGCTTAGTAGGCAGGGGAATCTTGAGAGGAAACACCATATATTTT. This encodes CASSLVGRGILRGNTIYF.

The CDR3 bases are TGTGCCAGCAGTAAACAGGGGTCCCCTTGGGGGGAGCAGTACTTC. It codes for CASSKQGSPWGEQYF. The V call is TRBV6-6, the J call TRBJ2-7; TRBD1 matches at 7 bases. Germline CDR1 reads MNHNY; CDR2 reads SVGAGI (reference sequence). The length of the CDR3 is 15 residues. The junction had 14 bases not matched to a gene; V was cut back by 5 bases and J by 7 bases.

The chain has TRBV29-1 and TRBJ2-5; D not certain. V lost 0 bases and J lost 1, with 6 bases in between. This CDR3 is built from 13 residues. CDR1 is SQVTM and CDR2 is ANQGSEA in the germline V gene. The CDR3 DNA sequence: TGCAGCGTTGAAGAGCCGGTCCAAGAGACCCAGTACTTC. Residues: CSVEEPVQETQYF.